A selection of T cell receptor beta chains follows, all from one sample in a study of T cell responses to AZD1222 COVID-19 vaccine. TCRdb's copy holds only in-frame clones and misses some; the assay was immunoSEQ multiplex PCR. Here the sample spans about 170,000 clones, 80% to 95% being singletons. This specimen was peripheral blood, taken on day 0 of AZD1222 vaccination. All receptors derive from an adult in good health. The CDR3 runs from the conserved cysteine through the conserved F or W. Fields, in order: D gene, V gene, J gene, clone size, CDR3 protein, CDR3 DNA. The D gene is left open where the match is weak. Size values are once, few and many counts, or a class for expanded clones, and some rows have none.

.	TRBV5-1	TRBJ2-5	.	CASSWEGEAIETQYF	TGCGCCAGCAGCTGGGAGGGGGAAGCTATTGAGACCCAGTACTTC
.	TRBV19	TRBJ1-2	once	CASSRGTFSDGYTF	TGTGCCAGTAGTAGAGGGACATTTTCTGATGGCTACACCTTC
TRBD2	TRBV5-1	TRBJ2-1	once	CASRRSSGTYNEQFF	TGCGCCAGCAGAAGGTCTAGCGGAACCTACAATGAGCAGTTCTTC
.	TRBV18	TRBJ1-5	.	CASSFTGNRNQPQHF	TGTGCCAGCTCGTTCACAGGGAATCGGAATCAGCCCCAGCATTTT
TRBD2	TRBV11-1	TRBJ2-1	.	CASSWTSGSNEQFF	TGTGCCAGCAGCTGGACTAGCGGGAGCAATGAGCAGTTCTTC
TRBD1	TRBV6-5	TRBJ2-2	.	CASRYTGQGNTGELFF	TGTGCCAGCAGGTACACGGGACAGGGGAACACCGGGGAGCTGTTTTTT
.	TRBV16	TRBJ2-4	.	CASSLRAGLAKNIQYF	TGTGCCAGCAGCCTCCGGGCCGGTCTAGCCAAAAACATTCAGTACTTC
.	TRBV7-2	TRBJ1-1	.	CASSLVGKNTEAFF	TGTGCCAGCAGCTTAGTGGGGAAGAACACTGAAGCTTTCTTT
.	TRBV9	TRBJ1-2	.	CASSGQWGTTLDGYTF	TGTGCCAGCAGCGGTCAGTGGGGGACGACTTTAGATGGCTACACCTTC
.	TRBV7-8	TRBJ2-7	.	CASSPRLNYEQYF	TGTGCCAGCAGCCCCCGTCTTAATTACGAGCAGTACTTC
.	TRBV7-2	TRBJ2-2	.	CASRGARLDTGELFF	TGTGCCAGCAGGGGGGCGCGACTAGACACCGGGGAGCTGTTTTTT
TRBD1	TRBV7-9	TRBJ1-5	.	CASRAGGGNQPQHF	TGTGCCAGCAGGGCAGGGGGTGGCAATCAGCCCCAGCATTTT
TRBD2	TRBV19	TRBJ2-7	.	CASSIGSGGAYEQYF	TGTGCCAGTAGTATTGGTAGCGGGGGGGCATACGAGCAGTACTTC
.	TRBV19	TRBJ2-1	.	CASSTWRAGYNEQFF	TGTGCCAGTAGTACCTGGAGGGCGGGATACAATGAGCAGTTCTTC
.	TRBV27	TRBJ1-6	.	CASSLVRSWPLHF	TGTGCCAGCAGTTTAGTGCGGTCTTGGCCCCTCCACTTT
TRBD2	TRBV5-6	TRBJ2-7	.	CASSSPGLAGFEQYF	TGTGCCAGCAGCTCCCCGGGACTAGCGGGTTTCGAGCAGTACTTC
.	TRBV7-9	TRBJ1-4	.	CASSSGSGKEKLFF	TGTGCCAGCAGCTCCGGTTCCGGGAAAGAAAAACTGTTTTTT
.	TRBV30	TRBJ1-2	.	CAWSVGAAYYGYTF	TGTGCCTGGAGTGTCGGGGCAGCCTACTATGGCTACACCTTC
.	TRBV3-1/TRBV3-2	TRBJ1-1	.	CASSHSPGPRGTEAFF	TGTGCCAGCAGCCATTCCCCGGGGCCCCGGGGCACTGAAGCTTTCTTT
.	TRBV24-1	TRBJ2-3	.	CATSDSGPTDTQYF	TGTGCCACCAGTGATTCGGGGCCCACAGATACGCAGTATTTT
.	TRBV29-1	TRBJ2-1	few	CSATGQFFYNEQFF	TGCAGCGCCACTGGACAGTTTTTCTACAATGAGCAGTTCTTC
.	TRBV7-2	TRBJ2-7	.	CASSLRTPGAYEQYF	TGTGCCAGCAGCTTAAGGACACCCGGGGCCTACGAGCAGTACTTC
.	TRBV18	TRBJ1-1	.	CASSLGLNTEAFF	TGTGCCAGCTCACTGGGGTTGAACACTGAAGCTTTCTTT
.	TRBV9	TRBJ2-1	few	CASSVTGSSYNEQFF	TGTGCCAGCAGCGTAACAGGGAGCTCCTACAATGAGCAGTTCTTC
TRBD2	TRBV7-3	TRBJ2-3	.	CASSPSGGASGDTQYF	TGTGCCAGCAGCCCCAGCGGGGGGGCGAGTGGGGATACGCAGTATTTT
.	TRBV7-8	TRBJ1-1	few	CASSSWLNTEAFF	TGTGCCAGCAGCTCTTGGTTGAACACTGAAGCTTTCTTT
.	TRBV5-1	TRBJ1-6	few	CASSLRDGNSPLHF	TGCGCCAGCAGCTTGAGGGACGGAAATTCACCCCTCCACTTT
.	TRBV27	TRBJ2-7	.	CASSLGQPYEQYF	TGTGCCAGCAGTTTAGGGCAGCCGTACGAGCAGTACTTC
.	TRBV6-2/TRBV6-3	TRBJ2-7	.	CASSSFPRGHEQYF	TGTGCCAGCAGTTCCTTTCCCAGGGGCCACGAGCAGTACTTC
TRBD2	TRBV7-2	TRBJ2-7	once	CASSPRGGGSSYEQYF	TGTGCCAGCAGCCCGAGGGGCGGGGGGAGCTCCTACGAGCAGTACTTC
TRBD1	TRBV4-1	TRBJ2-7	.	CASSQGGQGGDYEQYF	TGCGCCAGCAGCCAAGGTGGACAGGGAGGCGACTACGAGCAGTACTTC
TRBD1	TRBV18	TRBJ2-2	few	CASSPTDRGRTGELFF	TGTGCCAGCTCACCGACTGACAGGGGGAGGACCGGGGAGCTGTTTTTT